This entry describes one T cell receptor beta chain. Assay: immunoSEQ multiplex PCR; the TCRdb copy retains only in-frame clones and omits some. The table includes 250,000 to 400,000 clones, about 90% detected once. These data originate in a study of blood T cell repertoires in COVID-19. Recovered status applied to Cohort 3 donors who had two consecutive negative PCRs. It also applied to those with clearance or with symptom resolution. Germline CDR1 and CDR2: LNHDA and SQIVND (reference sequence). Trimming took 4 bases from V and 2 from J; bases not matched to a gene: 2. CDR3 length: 15 amino acids. Sequencing input: PBMCs or T cells enriched from blood (not recorded which). V and J are TRBV19 and TRBJ2-2, with 9 bases matching TRBD1. This TCR derives from a woman in her twenties or thirties who had recovered from COVID-19. CDR3 bases: TGTGCCAGTAGTACTACAGGGGGCAACACCGGGGAGCTGTTTTTT. Translating it yields CASSTTGGNTGELFF.